The sequence of this T cell receptor (beta chain) was determined in a study of monozygotic twins with inflammatory bowel disease. On this clonotype: Its cognate antigen is unknown.

Total RNA from whole blood was isolated with no T cell sorting. This CDR3 comprises 15 residues. Findings of the study overall: Immunosuppressive treatments were not uniform, and this may have added variability to patient repertoires. Those with IBD had lower TCRbeta diversity (inverse Simpson) than their healthy co-twins did.

Incorporation of UMIs carrying a 6-nucleotide sample barcode was performed by template switching. Using the 5' RACE reads, TCRdb records one entry per CDR3 protein without DNA. The sample's table shows 400,000 to 500,000 distinct CDR3 sequences. Sample: blood. The sequence was obtained from a human donor with ulcerative colitis or Crohn's disease, or a healthy co-twin of an affected twin (not recorded which). This sequence joins TRBV12-3 or TRBV12-4 and TRBJ2-1. This CDR3 is CASRRRLVADNEQFF.